Following are 21 T cell receptor beta chains from one sample sequenced in a study of long-term antiretroviral therapy in people with HIV. Survey-level immunoSEQ v3.0 assays were run. Libraries were prepared by immunoSEQ multiplex PCR; TCRdb keeps only in-frame clonotypes and omits some of them. The sample lists fewer than 30,000 clones; approximately 79% were seen once. Specimen: unsorted PBMCs, collected 2.1 years after starting antiretroviral therapy. The receptors originated from a man under 40 with HIV.

The chain links TRBV6-6 to TRBJ2-2; unclear D gene. This CDR3 region has 12 residues. V was pared by 2 bases and J by 7 bases, with 5 bases between. CDR1 and CDR2 from the germline V gene are MNHNY and SVGAGI (reference sequence). In DNA form, the CDR3 reads TGTGCCAGCAGTTACGTCCACGGGGAGCTGTTTTTT. The encoded protein is CASSYVHGELFF.

This chain links TRBV15 with TRBJ1-4; maybe TRBD1 (5 bases). The CDR3 has 13 amino acids. The V gene's germline CDR1 is LNHNV and CDR2 YYDKDF (reference sequence). V was shortened by 7 bases and J by 7 bases, with 13 bases between the two germline ends. The CDR3 DNA reads TGTGCCACCACGGGAAGGGGCCGTGAAAAACTGTTTTTT. It translates to CATTGRGREKLFF.

The V gene is TRBV30, the J gene TRBJ1-4; 11 positions agree with TRBD1. The CDR3 has 15 amino acids. From germline, CDR1 is GTSNPN and CDR2 SVGIG (reference sequence). V lost 4 bases, J lost 8 bases, and 9 bases stayed unmatched. The CDR3 sequence: CAWNAGTGGREKLFF. The CDR3 DNA reads as TGTGCCTGGAATGCCGGGACAGGGGGAAGGGAAAAACTGTTTTTT.

V and J are TRBV28 and TRBJ2-5, with no clear D. V was clipped by 5 bases and J by 5 bases, with 3 bases between them. Germline V gene sequence: CDR1 MDHEN, CDR2 SYDVKM. The CDR3 runs 10 residues. The CDR3 spells CASSEETQYF. In DNA form, the CDR3 reads TGTGCCAGCAGTGAGGAGACCCAGTACTTC.

The rearrangement uses TRBV4-3 and TRBJ1-5; D is unclear. Looked up from germline, CDR1 is LGHNA and CDR2 is YSLEER. Deletions cut 3 bases from V and 2 bases from J, with 5 bases between. CDR3 length: 13 amino acids. The CDR3 DNA is TGCGCCAGCAGCCAGGGAGGCAATCAGCCCCAGCATTTT. As protein: CASSQGGNQPQHF.

The chain uses TRBV19 and TRBJ1-3, with D possibly TRBD1 on 5 matching bases. CDR1 and CDR2 from the germline V gene are LNHDA and SQIVND (reference sequence). V lost 9 bases to trimming and J lost 3 bases, with 12 bases between them. CDR3 size: 13 residues. In DNA, the CDR3 is TGTGCCAGGGACCCCAGGGTTGGAAACACCATATATTTT. As protein: CARDPRVGNTIYF.

This sequence joins TRBV27 and TRBJ1-2, with TRBD1 matching 10 bases. Germline V lookup: CDR1 MNHEY, CDR2 SMNVEV (reference sequence). CDR3 size: 17 residues. V shed 6 bases, J shed 8 bases, and the junction held 18 bases outside the gene matches. This CDR3 reads CASSFAGQGTRTEGYTF. CDR3 nucleotides: TGTGCCAGCAGCTTTGCGGGACAGGGGACGAGGACGGAGGGCTACACCTTC.

This chain links TRBV7-2 with TRBJ1-2; D remains unclear. With 1 base removed from V and 1 base from J, the gap between germline ends came to 10 bases. The CDR3 is 15 residues long. Germline V gene lookup returns CDR1 SGHTA and CDR2 FQGNSA. The chain's CDR3 is CASSLVGRVNYGYTF. CDR3 DNA sequence: TGTGCCAGCAGCTTAGTGGGCAGAGTTAACTATGGCTACACCTTC.

The chain has TRBV6-1 and TRBJ2-2; 9 bases are a match to TRBD2. This CDR3 is 15 amino acids long. Germline V gives CDR1 MNHNS, CDR2 SASEGT. V lost 4 bases and J lost 7; bases outside the gene matches: 7. CDR3 nucleotide sequence: TGTGCCAGCAGTGTCGAGCGGGGGGTCGGCGGGGAGCTGTTTTTT. Amino acid sequence: CASSVERGVGGELFF.

This chain uses TRBV7-8 with TRBJ1-5, with D hard to call. The ends were cut back, 5 bases at V and 5 bases at J, with 13 bases in the middle. CDR3 length: 14 residues. CDR1 and CDR2 from the germline V gene are SGHVS and FQNEAQ. CDR3 in amino acids: CASSPPGDHQPQHF. CDR3 DNA: TGTGCCAGCAGCCCCCCAGGAGACCATCAGCCCCAGCATTTT.

The rearrangement links TRBV7-6 to TRBJ2-2; no clear D. Germline-derived CDR1 and CDR2 are SGHVS and FNYEAQ. V lost 5 bases and J lost 13, with 11 bases in between. The CDR3 runs 11 residues. The DNA of the CDR3 is TGTGCCAGCAGCCCCGCCGCGGTGCTGTTTTTT. Translation gives CASSPAAVLFF.

This chain uses TRBV13 with TRBJ1-2; the D is unclear. Trimming shortened V by 5 bases and J by 8 bases, and 18 bases separated the two germline ends. This CDR3 has 14 amino acids. CDR1 is PRHDT and CDR2 is FYEKMQ in the germline V gene (reference sequence). The CDR3 is CASSHVKDFGGYTF. DNA for the CDR3: TGTGCCAGCAGCCACGTCAAGGATTTTGGCGGCTACACCTTC. The full variable domain, with the rest looked up from reference TRBV13 and TRBJ1-2, is AAGVIQSPRHLIKEKRETATLKCYPIPRHDTVYWYQQGPGQDPQFLISFYEKMQSDKGSIPDRFSAQQFSDYHSELNMSSLELGDSALYFCASSHVKDFGGYTFGSGTRLTVV.

This chain connects TRBV28 to TRBJ2-7, with D possibly TRBD2 on 6 matching bases. CDR1 and CDR2 (germline): MDHEN, SYDVKM. Between the trimmed V and J ends, which lost 3 bases and 2 bases, there was a span of 11 bases. The CDR3 sequence is 14 residues long. For the CDR3, the DNA is TGTGCCAGCAGTTTGTCCTGGGGGGCCTACGAGCAGTACTTC. Translation gives CASSLSWGAYEQYF. Complete variable domain (other parts from reference TRBV28 and TRBJ2-7): DVKVTQSSRYLVKRTGEKVFLECVQDMDHENMFWYRQDPGLGLRLIYFSYDVKMKEKGDIPEGYSVSREKKERFSLILESASTNQTSMYLCASSLSWGAYEQYFGPGTRLTVT.

The chain recombines TRBV15 with TRBJ2-4, with D possibly being TRBD1 (6 bases). V lost 2 bases and J lost 8, with 22 bases in between. Germline V CDR1 and CDR2: LNHNV, YYDKDF (reference sequence). This CDR3 region has 17 residues. The chain's CDR3 is CATSRPSNPGAVDIQYF. For the CDR3, the DNA is TGTGCCACCAGCAGACCATCAAATCCAGGGGCGGTGGACATTCAGTACTTC.

Concerning this clone itself: A junction boundary mismatches the germline segment, possibly from a read error. The chain carries TRBV5-1 and TRBJ2-7, with a possible D match to TRBD1 (6 bases). The CDR3 length is 13 residues. The V gene's germline CDR1 is SGHRS and CDR2 YFSETQ. CDR3 coding DNA: TGCGCCAGCGGCTTTACAGGGTCCTACGAGCAGTACTTC. Translation: CASGFTGSYEQYF.

The chain employs TRBV7-9 and TRBJ2-1; D is unresolved. The CDR3 sequence is 15 residues long. V was shortened by 1 base and J by 0 bases, with 7 bases between the two germline ends. Germline V gives CDR1 SEHNR, CDR2 FQNEAQ (reference sequence). The CDR3 reads CASSLDPSSYNEQFF. CDR3 sequence (DNA): TGTGCCAGCAGCTTAGACCCGAGCTCCTACAATGAGCAGTTCTTC.

The rearrangement uses TRBV27 and TRBJ1-5; TRBD1 aligns across 9 bases. Germline trimming cut 2 bases from V and 6 bases from J; bases unmatched to any gene: 8. This CDR3 contains 16 residues. Germline assignment: CDR1 MNHEY and CDR2 SMNVEV (reference sequence). The CDR3 DNA reads as TGTGCCAGCAGTTTAAGTAGGGGACAGGGCTCTCAGCCCCAGCATTTT. Amino acid sequence: CASSLSRGQGSQPQHF.

This clone was counted once. The gene calls are TRBV5-1 and TRBJ2-1; possibly TRBD2 for D (6 bases). CDR3 length equals 14 residues. V lost 9 bases to trimming and J lost 8 bases, with 21 bases between them. The V gene's germline CDR1 is SGHRS and CDR2 YFSETQ. Here the CDR3 DNA reads TGCGCCACCTTCGCGGGGCCTTGGGCCGATGAGCAGTTCTTC. Its translation is CATFAGPWADEQFF.

This chain uses TRBV10-3 with TRBJ2-1; maybe TRBD1 (5 bases). The CDR3 sequence is 13 residues long. CDR1 is ENHRY, CDR2 SYGVKD, per germline. V was pared by 8 bases and J by 10 bases, with 18 bases between. CDR3 nucleotide sequence: TGTGCCATCGGAGAGCCCAGGGTATCGGAGCAGTTCTTC. It is translated as CAIGEPRVSEQFF.

The rearrangement links TRBV25-1 to TRBJ1-4; 7 bases are a match to TRBD1. The CDR3 is 17 residues long. The germline V gene encodes CDR1 MGHDK and CDR2 SYGVNS. The V gene end was trimmed by 2 bases and the J gene end by 0 bases; junction bases not matched to a gene: 6. Here the CDR3 reads CASSERTGVATNEKLFF. CDR3 coding DNA: TGTGCCAGCAGTGAAAGGACAGGAGTTGCAACTAATGAAAAACTGTTTTTT.

The J gene is TRBJ2-7, the V gene TRBV20-1; D is undetermined. Trimming took off 2 bases at V and 3 bases at J, with 5 bases between the two ends. The CDR3 is 11 residues long. Germline-derived CDR1 and CDR2 are DFQATT and SNEGSKA (reference sequence). The CDR3 reads CSARWGYEQYF. As DNA, the CDR3 is TGCAGTGCTAGATGGGGCTACGAGCAGTACTTC.